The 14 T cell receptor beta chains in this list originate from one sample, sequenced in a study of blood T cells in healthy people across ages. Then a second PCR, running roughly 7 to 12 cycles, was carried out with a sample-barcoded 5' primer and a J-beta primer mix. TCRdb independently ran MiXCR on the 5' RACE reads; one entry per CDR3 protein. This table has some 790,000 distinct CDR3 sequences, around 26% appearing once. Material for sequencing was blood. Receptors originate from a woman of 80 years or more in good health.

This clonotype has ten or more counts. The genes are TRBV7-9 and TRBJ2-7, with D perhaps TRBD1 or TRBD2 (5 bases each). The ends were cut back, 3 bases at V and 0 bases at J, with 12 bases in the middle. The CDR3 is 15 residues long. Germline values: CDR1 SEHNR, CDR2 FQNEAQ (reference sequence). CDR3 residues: CASSFRDASSYEQYF. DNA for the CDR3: TGTGCCAGCAGCTTCCGGGACGCAAGCTCCTACGAGCAGTACTTC.

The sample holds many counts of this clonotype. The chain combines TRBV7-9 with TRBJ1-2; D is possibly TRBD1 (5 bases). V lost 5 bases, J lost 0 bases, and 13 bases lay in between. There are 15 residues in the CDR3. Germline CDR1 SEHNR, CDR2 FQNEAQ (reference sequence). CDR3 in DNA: TGTGCCAGCAGCCCCCCCGGGGCTGCTAACTATGGCTACACCTTC. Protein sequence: CASSPPGAANYGYTF.

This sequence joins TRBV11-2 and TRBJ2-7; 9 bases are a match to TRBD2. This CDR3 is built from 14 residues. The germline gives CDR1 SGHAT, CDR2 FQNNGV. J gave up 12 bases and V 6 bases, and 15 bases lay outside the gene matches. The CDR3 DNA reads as TGTGCCAGCAGTCTCGGGCCTAGCGGGGACTTGCCGTACTTC. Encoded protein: CASSLGPSGDLPYF.

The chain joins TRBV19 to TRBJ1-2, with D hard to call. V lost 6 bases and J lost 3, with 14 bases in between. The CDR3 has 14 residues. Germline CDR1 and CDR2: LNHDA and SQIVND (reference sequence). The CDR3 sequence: CASSLDISHYGYTF. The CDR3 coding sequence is TGTGCCAGTAGCCTTGACATTTCCCACTATGGCTACACCTTC. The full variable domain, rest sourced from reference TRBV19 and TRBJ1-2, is DGGITQSPKYLFRKEGQNVTLSCEQNLNHDAMYWYRQDPGQGLRLIYYSQIVNDFQKGDIAEGYSVSREKKESFPLTVTSAQKNPTAFYLCASSLDISHYGYTFGSGTRLTVV.

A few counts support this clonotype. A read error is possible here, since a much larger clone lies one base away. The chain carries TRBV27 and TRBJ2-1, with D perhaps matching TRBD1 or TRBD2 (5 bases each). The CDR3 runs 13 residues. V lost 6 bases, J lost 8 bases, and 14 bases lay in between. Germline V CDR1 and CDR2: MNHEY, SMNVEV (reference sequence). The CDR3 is CASRPGLGDEQFF. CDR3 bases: TGTGCCAGCAGGCCGGGGCTAGGGGATGAGCAGTTCTTC.

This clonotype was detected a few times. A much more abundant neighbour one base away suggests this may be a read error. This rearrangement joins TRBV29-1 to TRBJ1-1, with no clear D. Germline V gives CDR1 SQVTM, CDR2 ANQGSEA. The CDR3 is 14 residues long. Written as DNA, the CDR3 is TGCAGCGTTCAAGACGGGTTTAAGAACACTGAAGCTTTCTTT. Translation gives CSVQDGFKNTEAFF.

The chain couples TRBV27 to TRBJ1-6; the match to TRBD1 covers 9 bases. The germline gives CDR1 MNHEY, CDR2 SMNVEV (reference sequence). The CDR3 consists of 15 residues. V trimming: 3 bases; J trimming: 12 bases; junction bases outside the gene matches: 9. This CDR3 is CASSFRGQGRLPLHF. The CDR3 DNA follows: TGTGCCAGCAGTTTCAGAGGACAGGGGCGTCTACCCCTCCACTTT.

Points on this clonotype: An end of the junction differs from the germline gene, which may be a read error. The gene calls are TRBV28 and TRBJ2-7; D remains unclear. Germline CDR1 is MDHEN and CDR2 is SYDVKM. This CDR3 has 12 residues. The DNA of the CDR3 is TGTACCAGCAGTTCGAGCTCCTACGAGCAGTACTTC. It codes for CTSSSSSYEQYF.

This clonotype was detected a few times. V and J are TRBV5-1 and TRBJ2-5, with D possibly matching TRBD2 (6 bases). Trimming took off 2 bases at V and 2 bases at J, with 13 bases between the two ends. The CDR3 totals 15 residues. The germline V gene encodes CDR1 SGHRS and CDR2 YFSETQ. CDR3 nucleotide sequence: TGCGCCAGCAGCTTACCCGGGACTCCACAAGAGACCCAGTACTTC. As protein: CASSLPGTPQETQYF.

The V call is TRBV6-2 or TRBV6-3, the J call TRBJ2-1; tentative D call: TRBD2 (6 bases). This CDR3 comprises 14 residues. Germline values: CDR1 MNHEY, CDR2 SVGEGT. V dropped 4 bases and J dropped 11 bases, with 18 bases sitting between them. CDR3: CASSFPPTRGQQFF. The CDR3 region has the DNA TGTGCCAGCAGTTTCCCACCGACTAGAGGTCAGCAGTTCTTC.

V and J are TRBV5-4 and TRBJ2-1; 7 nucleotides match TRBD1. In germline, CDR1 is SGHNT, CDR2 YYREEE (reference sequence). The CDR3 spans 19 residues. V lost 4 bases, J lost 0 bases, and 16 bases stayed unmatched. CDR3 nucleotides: TGTGCCAGCAGCCCAAGACCTGGACGACAGGGAAGCTCCTACAATGAGCAGTTCTTC. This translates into CASSPRPGRQGSSYNEQFF.

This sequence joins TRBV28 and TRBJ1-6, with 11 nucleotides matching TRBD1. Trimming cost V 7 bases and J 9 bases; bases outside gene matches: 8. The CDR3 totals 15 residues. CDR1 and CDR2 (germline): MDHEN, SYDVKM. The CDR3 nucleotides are TGTGCCAGCAACACCGGGACAGGGGGTGCTTCACCCCTCCACTTT. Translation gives CASNTGTGGASPLHF.

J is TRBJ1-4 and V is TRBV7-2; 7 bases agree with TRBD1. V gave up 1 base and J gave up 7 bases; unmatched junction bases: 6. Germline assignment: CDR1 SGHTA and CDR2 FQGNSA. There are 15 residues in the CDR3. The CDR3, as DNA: TGTGCCAGCAGCTTAGACCCGGGACAGCCTGAAAAACTGTTTTTT. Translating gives CASSLDPGQPEKLFF.

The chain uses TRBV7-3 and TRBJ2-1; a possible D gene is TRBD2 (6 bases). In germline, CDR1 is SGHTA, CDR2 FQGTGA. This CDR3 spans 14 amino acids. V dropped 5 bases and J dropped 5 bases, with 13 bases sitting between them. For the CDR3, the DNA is TGTGCCAGCAGCCGCGGGACGAGCAACAATGAGCAGTTCTTC. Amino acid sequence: CASSRGTSNNEQFF.